This T cell receptor beta chain was sequenced in a study of blood T cell repertoires in COVID-19. The wider study: Nucleic acid was either cDNA or gDNA, and it came from T cells, B-cell-depleted T cells, or PBMCs.

In the original workflow: By means of reference gene primer amplification, nucleated cell counts were estimated. The repertoire was sequenced with immunoSEQ multiplex PCR; TCRdb's copy has only in-frame clones and lacks some. For V, J and clone size, that table is used; D and trimming come from the DNA. The table includes around 60,000 clones, about 90% detected once. The sequenced material came from peripheral blood. This TCR was sampled from a man aged 55-75 years with acute or convalescent COVID-19.

The CDR3 DNA reads as TGTGCCAGCAGCCCCGCGGAGGTTCCGAACACTGAAGCTTTCTTT. Amino acid sequence: CASSPAEVPNTEAFF. The V gene is TRBV9, the J gene TRBJ1-1; no reliable D call. V lost 4 bases, J lost 1 base, and 14 bases lay in between. The CDR3 is 15 residues long. Looked up from germline, CDR1 is SGDLS and CDR2 is YYNGEE.